These 16 T cell receptor beta chains were all obtained from the same sample, sequenced in a study of blood T cell repertoires in COVID-19 (TCRdb year 2020). Receptor amplification or capture employed the immunoSEQ multiplex PCR assay. What TCRdb holds here is the immuneACCESS table cut down to in-frame rearrangements. Part of the clones is not present; checked against another copy, under half of the missing clones reflect an unresolved V gene, and the others are unexplained. This sample comprises about 210,000 clones, around 80% of them detected only once. The ten largest clonotypes hold roughly 4.3% of the sample. Sequenced material: PBMCs or T cells enriched from blood (not recorded which). Source of these receptors: a man aged 25 to 40 with acute COVID-19.

This clone was found once. The chain couples TRBV11-2 to TRBJ1-1, with D possibly matching TRBD1 (5 bases). V dropped 7 bases and J dropped 1 base, with 13 bases sitting between them. The CDR3 length is 14 residues. CDR1 SGHAT and CDR2 FQNNGV come from the germline V gene. This CDR3 is CASTPGRGNTEAFF. The CDR3 DNA sequence: TGTGCCAGCACCCCCGGGAGGGGGAACACTGAAGCTTTCTTT.

This clone appeared a few times. The chain couples TRBV13 to TRBJ1-6; possibly TRBD1 for D (5 bases). CDR3 length: 14 residues. Per germline, CDR1 PRHDT and CDR2 FYEKMQ (reference sequence). Trimming left V 0 bases short and J 8 bases short, with 8 bases between. The CDR3 region is CASSLGRGYSPLHF. In DNA, the CDR3 is TGTGCCAGCAGCTTAGGACGGGGGTATTCACCCCTCCACTTT.

This chain uses TRBV9 with TRBJ1-3; D uncertain. The CDR3 totals 12 residues. From germline, CDR1 is SGDLS and CDR2 YYNGEE. CDR3 amino acids: CASRSSGNTIYF. The DNA of the CDR3 is TGTGCTAGTAGGAGCTCTGGAAACACCATATATTTT.

V usage is TRBV3-1 (or the pseudogene TRBV3-2) and J usage is TRBJ2-5, with D possibly TRBD2 on 5 matching bases. V lost 4 bases to trimming and J lost 5 bases, with 14 bases between them. CDR3 length: 14 amino acids. Germline values: CDR1 LGHDT, CDR2 YNNKEL (reference sequence). The CDR3 sequence: CASSPNIGGETQYF. DNA of the CDR3: TGTGCCAGCAGCCCCAACATAGGCGGGGAGACCCAGTACTTC.

This clone was seen just once. The chain couples TRBV6-1 to TRBJ2-6; D perhaps matches TRBD1 (5 bases). Per germline, CDR1 MNHNS and CDR2 SASEGT. This CDR3 has 19 amino acids. With 4 bases removed from V and 4 bases from J, the gap between germline ends came to 23 bases. CDR3 nucleotide sequence: TGTGCCAGCAGTGTTGGGCAGGGCAAGACCTTGAGCGGGGCCAACGTCCTGACTTTC. Translation: CASSVGQGKTLSGANVLTF.

Only a few counts were recorded for this clone. This chain joins TRBV4-2 and TRBJ2-5; 12 nucleotides agree with TRBD2. Trimming took 0 bases from V and 2 from J; bases not matched to a gene: 7. Germline lookup yields CDR1 LGHNA and CDR2 YNFKEQ. The CDR3 loop spans 18 amino acids. The CDR3 bases are TGTGCCAGCAGCCAAGATCCCTTGCTAGCGGGGGGGCAAGAGACCCAGTACTTC. It codes for CASSQDPLLAGGQETQYF.

This chain connects TRBV6-5 to TRBJ2-5; D possibly corresponds to TRBD1 (6 bases). The CDR3 totals 14 residues. CDR1 and CDR2 (germline): MNHEY, SVGAGI. The V gene lost 0 bases and the J gene lost 11 bases, with 16 bases spanning the gap. CDR3 in amino acids: CASSYSVGVGAQYF. The CDR3 DNA sequence: TGTGCCAGCAGTTACTCGGTGGGAGTGGGGGCTCAGTACTTC.

The rearrangement links TRBV7-9 to TRBJ2-3; D perhaps matches TRBD1 (6 bases). Germline-derived CDR1 and CDR2 are SEHNR and FQNEAQ (reference sequence). With 5 bases removed from V and 0 bases from J, the gap between germline ends came to 15 bases. The CDR3 extends over 16 amino acids. The CDR3 reads CASSGQKSPSTDTQYF. CDR3 nucleotides: TGTGCCAGCAGCGGACAGAAATCTCCTAGCACAGATACGCAGTATTTT.

This sequence joins TRBV27 and TRBJ1-5; D uncertain. V gave up 5 bases and J gave up 6 bases, with 17 bases separating them. Looked up from germline, CDR1 is MNHEY and CDR2 is SMNVEV (reference sequence). The CDR3 runs 15 residues. CDR3 DNA sequence: TGTGCCAGCAGTCCCGGAGGGATTCGGGGTCAGCCCCAGCATTTT. Protein: CASSPGGIRGQPQHF.

J is TRBJ2-7 and V is TRBV7-9, with D perhaps matching TRBD1 (5 bases). CDR1 is SEHNR, CDR2 FQNEAQ, per germline (reference sequence). The length of the CDR3 is 15 residues. V was clipped by 1 base and J by 1 base, with 11 bases between them. CDR3 in amino acids: CASSLGQGDSYEQYF. CDR3 DNA sequence: TGTGCCAGCAGCTTAGGGCAGGGTGATTCCTACGAGCAGTACTTC.

This sequence joins TRBV13 and TRBJ2-3; 9 positions match TRBD2. The junction had 11 bases not matched to a gene; V was cut back by 5 bases and J by 2 bases. The CDR3 length is 17 residues. Germline V gives CDR1 PRHDT, CDR2 FYEKMQ (reference sequence). The DNA of the CDR3 is TGTGCCAGCAGCAAATCAGGGCTAGCGGGGAACACAGATACGCAGTATTTT. This codes for CASSKSGLAGNTDTQYF. Variable domain in full (rest from reference TRBV13 and TRBJ2-3): AAGVIQSPRHLIKEKRETATLKCYPIPRHDTVYWYQQGPGQDPQFLISFYEKMQSDKGSIPDRFSAQQFSDYHSELNMSSLELGDSALYFCASSKSGLAGNTDTQYFGPGTRLTVL.

The genes are TRBV11-2 and TRBJ2-1; D is unclear. Germline V gives CDR1 SGHAT, CDR2 FQNNGV. The CDR3 covers 15 residues. The germline V and J ends were trimmed by 1 base and 0 bases, with 7 bases remaining between them. In nucleotides, the CDR3 is TGTGCCAGCAGCTTAGCAGGAAGCTCCTACAATGAGCAGTTCTTC. It is translated as CASSLAGSSYNEQFF.

The chain has TRBV2 and TRBJ2-7, with TRBD1 as a possible D gene (5 bases). The germline V gene encodes CDR1 SNHLY and CDR2 FYNNEI. The CDR3 is made up of 18 amino acids. V gave up 0 bases and J gave up 6 bases, with 24 bases separating them. CDR3 in amino acids: CASSEAKPVGAQVREQYF. DNA for the CDR3: TGTGCCAGCAGTGAAGCCAAACCGGTAGGGGCGCAGGTCCGCGAGCAGTACTTC.

The chain is built from TRBV9 and TRBJ1-6; D uncertain. The CDR3 extends over 15 amino acids. CDR1 is SGDLS, CDR2 YYNGEE, per germline. The V end lost 4 bases, the J end lost 10 bases, and 18 bases lay between the germline ends. The CDR3 loop is CASSPTVRVVSPLHF. CDR3 bases: TGTGCCAGCAGCCCCACCGTGAGGGTGGTATCACCCCTCCACTTT. The complete variable domain, with remaining parts taken from reference TRBV9 and TRBJ1-6, reads DSGVTQTPKHLITATGQRVTLRCSPRSGDLSVYWYQQSLDQGLQFLIQYYNGEERAKGNILERFSAQQFPDLHSELNLSSLELGDSALYFCASSPTVRVVSPLHFGNGTRLTVT.

J is TRBJ1-1 and V is TRBV12-5; D remains ambiguous. From germline, CDR1 is LGHNT and CDR2 FRNRAP. V lost 5 bases and J 10 bases, leaving 8 bases between the germline ends. The CDR3 is 10 residues long. The CDR3 reads CASGRGGAFF. The CDR3 DNA is TGTGCTAGTGGTCGGGGTGGAGCTTTCTTT.

The chain is built from TRBV5-1 and TRBJ2-1; D remains unclear. V was pared by 4 bases and J by 5 bases, with 10 bases between. Germline V gives CDR1 SGHRS, CDR2 YFSETQ. This CDR3 contains 13 residues. The CDR3 loop reads CASSADPDNEQFF. DNA for the CDR3: TGCGCCAGCAGCGCGGATCCGGACAATGAGCAGTTCTTC.